The text below deals with one TCR beta chain. Its antigen is unidentified. The read halts 3 residues ahead of the CDR3 end, with the missing end drawn from the germline J gene. The sample comes from a study of T cells in women clearing cervical HPV infection. Study details: Blood came at first lesion visit for cases, post-clearance for controls. Study-level findings and limits: Controls had more TRBV6-7 (0.16%) than cases (approximately 0.11%). It is unknown whether associations predate infection; no effector/memory or HPV-specific sorting.

Produced via immunoSEQ multiplex PCR; TCRdb's table is partial and in-frame only. Seen in this sample are some 15,000 clones; the ten most common clones hold roughly a tenth. The CDR3 covers 19 residues. Trimming shortened V by 7 bases and J by 2 bases, and 31 bases separated the two germline ends. Germline V CDR1 and CDR2: SQVTM, ANQGSEA. The chain is built from TRBV29-1 and TRBJ2-3, with a possible D match to TRBD2 (6 bases). The sequence was collected from a woman aged 18 to 69 with a cervical HPV16 infection that either progressed to CIN3+ or cleared (not recorded which). Sequenced input: blood buffy coat. The CDR3 bases that were read are TGCAGCGCCAGAGGCTTAGTGGGACCGGGACTCCCCTCCACAGATACG. It translates to CSARGLVGPGLPSTDT. The full CDR3 protein is CSARGLVGPGLPSTDTQYF.